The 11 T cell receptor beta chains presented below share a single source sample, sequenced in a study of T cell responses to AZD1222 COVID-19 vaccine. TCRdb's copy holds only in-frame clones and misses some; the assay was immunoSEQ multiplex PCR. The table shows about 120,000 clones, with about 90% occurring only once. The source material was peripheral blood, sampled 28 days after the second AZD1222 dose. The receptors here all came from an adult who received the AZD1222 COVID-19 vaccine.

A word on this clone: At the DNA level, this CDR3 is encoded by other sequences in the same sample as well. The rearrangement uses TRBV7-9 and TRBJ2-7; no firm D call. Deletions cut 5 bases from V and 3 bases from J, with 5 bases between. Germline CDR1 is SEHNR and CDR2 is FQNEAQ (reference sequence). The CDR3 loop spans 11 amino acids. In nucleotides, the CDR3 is TGTGCCAGCAGCCTATACTACGAGCAGTACTTC. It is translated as CASSLYYEQYF.

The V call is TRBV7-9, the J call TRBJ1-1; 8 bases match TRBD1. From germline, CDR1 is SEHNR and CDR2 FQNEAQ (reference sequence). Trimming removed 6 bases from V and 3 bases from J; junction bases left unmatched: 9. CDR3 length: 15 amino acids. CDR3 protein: CASRRRRGRDTEAFF. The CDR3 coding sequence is TGTGCCAGCAGACGACGCAGGGGGCGCGACACTGAAGCTTTCTTT.

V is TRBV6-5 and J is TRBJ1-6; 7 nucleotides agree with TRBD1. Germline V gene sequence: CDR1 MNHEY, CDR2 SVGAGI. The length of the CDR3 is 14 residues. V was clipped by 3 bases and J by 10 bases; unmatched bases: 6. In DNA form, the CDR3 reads TGTGCCAGCAGTTATTCAGGGGGTCGATCACCCCTCCACTTT. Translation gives CASSYSGGRSPLHF.

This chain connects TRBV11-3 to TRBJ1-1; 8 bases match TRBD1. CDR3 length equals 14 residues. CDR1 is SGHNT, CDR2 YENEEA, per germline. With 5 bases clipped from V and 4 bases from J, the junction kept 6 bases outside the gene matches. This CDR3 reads CASSPRTGSTEAFF. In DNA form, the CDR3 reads TGTGCCAGCAGCCCCCGGACAGGGAGCACTGAAGCTTTCTTT.

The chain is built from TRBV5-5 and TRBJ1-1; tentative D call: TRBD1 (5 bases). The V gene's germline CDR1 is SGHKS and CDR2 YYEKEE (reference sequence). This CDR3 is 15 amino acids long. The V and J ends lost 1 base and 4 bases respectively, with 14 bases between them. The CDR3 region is CASSLQGGRGTEAFF. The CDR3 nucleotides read TGTGCCAGCAGCTTGCAGGGCGGGAGAGGCACTGAAGCTTTCTTT.

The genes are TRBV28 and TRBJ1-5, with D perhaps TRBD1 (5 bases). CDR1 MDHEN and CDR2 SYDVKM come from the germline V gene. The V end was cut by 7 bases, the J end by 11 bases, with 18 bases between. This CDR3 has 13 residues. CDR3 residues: CASNEDTSTAQHF. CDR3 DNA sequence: TGTGCCAGCAACGAGGACACCTCCACGGCCCAGCATTTT.

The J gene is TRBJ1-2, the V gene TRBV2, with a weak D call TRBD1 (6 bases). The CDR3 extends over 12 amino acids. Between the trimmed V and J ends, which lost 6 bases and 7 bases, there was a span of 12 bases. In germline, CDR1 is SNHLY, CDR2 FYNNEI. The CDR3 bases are TGTGCCAGCAGGGGGGGCAGGGTTGGCTACACCTTC. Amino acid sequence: CASRGGRVGYTF.

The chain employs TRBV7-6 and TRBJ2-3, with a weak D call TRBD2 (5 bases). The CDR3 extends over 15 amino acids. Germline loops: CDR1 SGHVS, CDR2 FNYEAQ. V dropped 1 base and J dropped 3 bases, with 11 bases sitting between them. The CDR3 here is CASSLGLADTDTQYF. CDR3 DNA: TGTGCCAGCAGCTTAGGCCTAGCTGATACAGATACGCAGTATTTT.

CDR3 DNA sequence: TGTGCCAGCAGCCAAGCCTTAACTAGCGGGAGGGCCTATGAGCAGTTCTTC. This sequence encodes CASSQALTSGRAYEQFF. This sequence joins TRBV4-2 and TRBJ2-1, with TRBD2 matching over 13 bases. The V segment lost 1 base and the J segment 8 bases; nucleotides outside the gene matches: 8. The CDR3 is 17 amino acids. Germline V gives CDR1 LGHNA, CDR2 YNFKEQ.

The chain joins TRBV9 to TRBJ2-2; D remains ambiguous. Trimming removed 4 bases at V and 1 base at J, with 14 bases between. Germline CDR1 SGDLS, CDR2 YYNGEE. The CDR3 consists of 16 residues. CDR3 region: CASSPTRYQNTGELFF. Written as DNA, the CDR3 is TGTGCCAGCAGCCCTACCCGATATCAGAACACCGGGGAGCTGTTTTTT.

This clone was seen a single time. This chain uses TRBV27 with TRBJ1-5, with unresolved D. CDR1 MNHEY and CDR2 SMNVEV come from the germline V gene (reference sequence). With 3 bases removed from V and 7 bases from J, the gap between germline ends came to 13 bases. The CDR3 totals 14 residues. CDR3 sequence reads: CASSFVGSRQPQHF. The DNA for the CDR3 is TGTGCCAGCAGTTTTGTAGGGTCGAGACAGCCCCAGCATTTT.